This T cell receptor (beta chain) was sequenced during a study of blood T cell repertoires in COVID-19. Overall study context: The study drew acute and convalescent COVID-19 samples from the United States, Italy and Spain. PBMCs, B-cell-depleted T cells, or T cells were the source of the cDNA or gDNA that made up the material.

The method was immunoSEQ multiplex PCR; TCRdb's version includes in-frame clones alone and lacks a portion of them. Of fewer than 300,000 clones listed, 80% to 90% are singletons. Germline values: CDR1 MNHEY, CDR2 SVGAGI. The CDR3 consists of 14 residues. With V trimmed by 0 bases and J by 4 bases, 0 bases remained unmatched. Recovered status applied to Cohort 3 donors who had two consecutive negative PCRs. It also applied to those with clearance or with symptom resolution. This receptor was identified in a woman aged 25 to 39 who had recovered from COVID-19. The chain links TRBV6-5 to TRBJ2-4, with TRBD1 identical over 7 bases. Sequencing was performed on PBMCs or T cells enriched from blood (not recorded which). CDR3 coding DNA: TGTGCCAGCAGTTACTCGGGACAGAAAAACATTCAGTACTTC. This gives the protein CASSYSGQKNIQYF.